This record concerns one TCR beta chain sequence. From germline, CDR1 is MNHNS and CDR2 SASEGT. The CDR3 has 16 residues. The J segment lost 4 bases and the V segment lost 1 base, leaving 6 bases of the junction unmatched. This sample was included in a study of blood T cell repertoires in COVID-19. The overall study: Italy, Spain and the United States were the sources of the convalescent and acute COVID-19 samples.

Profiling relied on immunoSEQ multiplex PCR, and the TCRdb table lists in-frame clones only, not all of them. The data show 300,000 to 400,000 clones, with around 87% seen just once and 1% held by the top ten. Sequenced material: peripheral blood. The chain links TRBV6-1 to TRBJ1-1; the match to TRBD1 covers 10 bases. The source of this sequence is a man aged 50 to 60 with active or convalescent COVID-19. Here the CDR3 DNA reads TGTGCCAGCAGTGAAGTGGGGGACAGGGGAGGCACTGAAGCTTTCTTT. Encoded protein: CASSEVGDRGGTEAFF.